This T cell receptor (beta chain) was found in a study of blood T cell repertoires in COVID-19. At the level of the study: Acute and convalescent COVID-19 samples came from the United States, Italy and Spain. T cells, B-cell-depleted T cells, or PBMCs supplied cDNA or gDNA.

Original handling: Estimated nucleated cell counts came from reference gene primer amplification. Sequencing was performed with immunoSEQ multiplex PCR; in TCRdb, only in-frame clones are kept and a portion is missing. V, J and clone size are those of that table, while D and trimming were read from the DNA. The profile shows about 170,000 clones, under 90% of them singletons. One Seattle source followed patients from active infection through their disease course. The sequencing input was peripheral blood. This receptor was taken from a woman in her seventies with COVID-19, enrolled during active disease.

CDR3 bases: TGTGCCAGCAGCCTCGGCGGAGGACTGACGGAAGAGACCCAGTACTTC. This codes for CASSLGGGLTEETQYF. The rearrangement uses TRBV3-1 (or the pseudogene TRBV3-2) and TRBJ2-5; D possibly corresponds to TRBD2 (5 bases). V was pared by 4 bases and J by 3 bases, with 18 bases between. Germline V gene lookup returns CDR1 LGHDT and CDR2 YNNKEL (reference sequence). This CDR3 comprises 16 residues.